This is a list of T cell receptor beta chains from one sample in a study of cytomegalovirus exposure and HLA in healthy donors. Here immunoSEQ multiplex PCR was the method, and the copy in TCRdb shows in-frame clones only, minus some. The sample yields 150,000 to 200,000 clones, roughly four fifths seen once. What was sequenced was PBMCs. The source is a man between 25 and 39 years old in good health and CMV-seronegative. Both conserved end residues are part of each CDR3. A D gene is named only where the DNA matches it firmly. The size field is filled for only some rows; it gives once, few, many or a size class.

>TRBJ2-3|.|TRBV7-9|few
CASSPRGGDTDTQYF
TGTGCCAGCAGCCCCCGTGGAGGGGACACAGATACGCAGTATTTT
>TRBJ2-3|TRBD2|TRBV10-3|few
CAISHSGSGTGTSTDTQYF
TGTGCCATCAGTCATTCGGGTAGCGGGACCGGGACTAGCACAGATACGCAGTATTTT
>TRBJ1-5|.|TRBV29-1|.
CSVDGGDSNQPQHF
TGCAGCGTGGACGGAGGGGATAGCAATCAGCCCCAGCATTTT
>TRBJ2-5|TRBD2|TRBV6-5|.
CASSWGRGGSQETQYF
TGTGCCAGCAGTTGGGGTCGGGGGGGCTCCCAAGAGACCCAGTACTTC
>TRBJ2-1|TRBD1|TRBV14|.
CASEPWTGYNEQFF
TGTGCCAGCGAGCCTTGGACAGGCTACAATGAGCAGTTCTTC
>TRBJ1-6|.|TRBV6-1|.
CASSERLGGVGSPLHF
TGTGCCAGCAGTGAAAGATTAGGGGGGGTAGGTTCACCCCTCCACTTT
>TRBJ2-3|.|TRBV9|few
CASSVGSAADTQYF
TGTGCCAGCAGCGTTGGGAGTGCGGCAGATACGCAGTATTTT
>TRBJ2-3|TRBD1|TRBV5-4|.
CASRDRGTDTQYF
TGTGCCAGCCGGGACAGGGGCACAGATACGCAGTATTTT
>TRBJ1-5|TRBD1|TRBV2|.
CASRADRVGNQPQHF
TGTGCCAGCAGAGCGGACAGGGTTGGCAATCAGCCCCAGCATTTT
>TRBJ2-7|.|TRBV15|.
CATSLRESYEQYF
TGTGCCACCAGCTTGAGGGAATCCTACGAGCAGTACTTC
>TRBJ1-1|.|TRBV29-1|.
CSCRRGDTEAFF
TGCAGCTGTAGGAGGGGAGACACTGAAGCTTTCTTT
>TRBJ2-5|.|TRBV5-8|.
CASSFKADSQETQYF
TGTGCCAGCAGCTTTAAGGCTGACAGTCAAGAGACCCAGTACTTC
>TRBJ1-4|TRBD1|TRBV9|.
CASSDGFSGGVDEKLFF
TGTGCCAGCAGCGATGGTTTCTCAGGGGGCGTGGATGAAAAACTGTTTTTT
>TRBJ2-7|.|TRBV28|.
CASSFFQQAYEQYF
TGTGCCAGCAGTTTCTTTCAACAGGCCTACGAGCAGTACTTC
>TRBJ1-6|.|TRBV2|few
CASSDGSSSYNSPLHF
TGTGCCAGCAGTGACGGTTCGAGCTCCTATAATTCACCCCTCCACTTT
>TRBJ1-1|.|TRBV7-8|.
CASSPIGRPGSTEAFF
TGTGCCAGCAGCCCAATAGGACGACCCGGGAGCACTGAAGCTTTCTTT
>TRBJ2-7|.|TRBV27|.
CASTVQYF
TGTGCCAGCACAGTACAGTACTTC
>TRBJ2-7|TRBD2|TRBV28|few
CASSGRLASYEQYF
TGTGCCAGCAGCGGGAGGTTGGCCTCCTACGAGCAGTACTTC
>TRBJ2-7|.|TRBV7-3|.
CASSPDAAYEQYF
TGTGCCAGCAGCCCTGATGCGGCCTACGAGCAGTACTTC
>TRBJ2-5|TRBD2|TRBV6-5|.
CATQPAGEAETQYF
TGTGCCACCCAACCAGCGGGAGAGGCAGAGACCCAGTACTTC
>TRBJ2-3|.|TRBV7-7|.
CASSLLGLDTQYF
TGTGCTAGCAGCTTATTGGGCTTAGATACGCAGTATTTT
>TRBJ2-7|.|TRBV5-4|.
CASSSTYEQYF
TGTGCCAGCAGCTCAACCTACGAGCAGTACTTC
>TRBJ2-3|TRBD1|TRBV6-1|.
CASRNYWTGSNTQYF
TGTGCCAGCAGAAATTATTGGACAGGGTCGAATACGCAGTATTTT
>TRBJ2-1|TRBD2|TRBV7-3|.
CASSPSSTSGRSEQFF
TGTGCCAGCAGCCCAAGCTCAACTAGCGGGCGATCTGAGCAGTTCTTC
>TRBJ2-5|.|TRBV27|.
CASSFLAGPQETQYF
TGTGCCAGCAGTTTCCTCGCGGGCCCACAAGAGACCCAGTACTTC
>TRBJ1-5|TRBD1|TRBV19|.
CASSIRIPGQGGNQPQHF
TGTGCCAGTAGTATACGAATCCCGGGACAGGGAGGCAATCAGCCCCAGCATTTT
>TRBJ1-1|.|TRBV5-4|.
CASRGMNTEAFF
TGTGCCAGCCGGGGTATGAACACTGAAGCTTTCTTT
>TRBJ2-7|.|TRBV30|.
CAWSVIGAEQYF
TGTGCCTGGAGTGTAATTGGGGCAGAGCAGTACTTC
>TRBJ1-1|.|TRBV4-1|.
CASSQEPGTLNTEAFF
TGCGCCAGCAGCCAAGAGCCGGGGACTCTGAACACTGAAGCTTTCTTT
>TRBJ1-4|TRBD1|TRBV9|.
CASSVDPGGEKLFF
TGTGCCAGCAGCGTAGATCCAGGGGGTGAAAAACTGTTTTTT
>TRBJ1-2|TRBD1|TRBV27|.
CASSPERGQGVYGYTF
TGTGCCAGCAGTCCAGAGCGAGGACAGGGCGTCTATGGCTACACCTTC
>TRBJ1-2|.|TRBV7-9|few
CASSYGGDGYGYTF
TGTGCCAGCAGCTATGGGGGGGATGGCTATGGCTACACCTTC
>TRBJ2-5|.|TRBV6-5|.
CASSYSPSSETQYF
TGTGCCAGCAGTTACTCTCCTAGTTCAGAGACCCAGTACTTC
>TRBJ2-7|TRBD1|TRBV28|.
CASTRALTRDRSSYEQYF
TGTGCCAGCACCCGGGCCCTTACCCGGGACAGAAGCTCCTACGAGCAGTACTTC
>TRBJ2-7|.|TRBV11-2|.
CASSVGLSSYEQYF
TGTGCCAGCAGCGTGGGACTTAGCTCCTACGAGCAGTACTTC
>TRBJ2-1|TRBD1|TRBV7-9|.
CASSEIQGTAKNEQFF
TGTGCCAGCAGCGAGATTCAAGGGACAGCTAAGAATGAGCAGTTCTTC
>TRBJ1-1|.|TRBV28|few
CASSFERRSEAFF
TGTGCCAGCAGTTTTGAGAGGAGATCTGAAGCTTTCTTT
>TRBJ2-1|.|TRBV7-9|.
CASSPIRDRSYNEQFF
TGTGCCAGCAGCCCAATCCGCGATCGCTCCTACAATGAGCAGTTCTTC
>TRBJ2-7|TRBD2|TRBV27|.
CASSLGTSGRIYEQYF
TGTGCCAGCAGTTTGGGGACTAGCGGGAGGATCTACGAGCAGTACTTC
>TRBJ2-1|TRBD2|TRBV7-2|few
CASSLVAGGYNEQFF
TGTGCCAGCAGCTTAGTAGCGGGAGGGTACAATGAGCAGTTCTTC
>TRBJ2-3|.|TRBV5-1|.
CASSLTRSTDTQYF
TGCGCCAGCAGCCTAACGAGGAGCACAGATACGCAGTATTTT
>TRBJ2-7|TRBD1|TRBV18|.
CASSPGTGEVYEQYF
TGTGCCAGCTCACCGGGGACAGGGGAAGTCTACGAGCAGTACTTC
>TRBJ2-1|TRBD2|TRBV7-9|.
CASSILPLGLAGVNEQFF
TGTGCCAGCAGCATACTCCCCCTCGGACTAGCGGGAGTTAATGAGCAGTTCTTC
>TRBJ2-1|.|TRBV5-5|few
CASSHPVRFGEQFF
TGTGCCAGCAGCCACCCTGTTCGATTCGGTGAGCAGTTCTTC
>TRBJ2-3|.|TRBV27|.
CASSSISTDTQYF
TGTGCCAGCAGTTCCATTAGCACAGATACGCAGTATTTT